This entry describes one TCR beta chain. This sample was taken from a study of T cells expressing NK-cell markers. The V gene's germline CDR1 is LGHDT and CDR2 YNNKEL (reference sequence). The CDR3 extends over 15 amino acids. For TCR beta, cDNA was produced by 5'RACE template switching with UMIs. TCRdb reprocessed the 5' RACE reads; each CDR3 protein has one entry and no DNA is given. This table holds about 410,000 distinct CDR3 sequences. This clonotype was sampled from a woman between 45 and 65 years old in good health. The genes are TRBV3-1 and TRBJ1-6; the TCRdb D gene call, TRBD1, has no DNA to confirm it. Specimen: blood T cells: a sorted CD56 or NKG2C T cell subset, CD4+ or CD8+ T cells, or bulk PBMC T cells (not recorded which). CDR3 sequence: CASRSQGTFNSPLHF.